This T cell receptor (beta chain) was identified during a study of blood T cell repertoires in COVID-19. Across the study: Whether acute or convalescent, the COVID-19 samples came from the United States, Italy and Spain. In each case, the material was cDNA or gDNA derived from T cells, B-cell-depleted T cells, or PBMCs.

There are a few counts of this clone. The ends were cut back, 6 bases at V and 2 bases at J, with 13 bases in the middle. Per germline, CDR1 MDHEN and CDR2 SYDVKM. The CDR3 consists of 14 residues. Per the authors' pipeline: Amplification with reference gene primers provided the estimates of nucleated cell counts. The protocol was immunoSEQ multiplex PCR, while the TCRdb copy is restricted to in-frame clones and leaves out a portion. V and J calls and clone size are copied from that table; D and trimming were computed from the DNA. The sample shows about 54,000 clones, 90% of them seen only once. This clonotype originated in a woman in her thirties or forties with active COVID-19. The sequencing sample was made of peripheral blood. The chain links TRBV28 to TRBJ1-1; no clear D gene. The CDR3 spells CASREGGSNTEAFF. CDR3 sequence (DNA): TGTGCCAGCAGAGAGGGAGGTTCCAACACTGAAGCTTTCTTT.